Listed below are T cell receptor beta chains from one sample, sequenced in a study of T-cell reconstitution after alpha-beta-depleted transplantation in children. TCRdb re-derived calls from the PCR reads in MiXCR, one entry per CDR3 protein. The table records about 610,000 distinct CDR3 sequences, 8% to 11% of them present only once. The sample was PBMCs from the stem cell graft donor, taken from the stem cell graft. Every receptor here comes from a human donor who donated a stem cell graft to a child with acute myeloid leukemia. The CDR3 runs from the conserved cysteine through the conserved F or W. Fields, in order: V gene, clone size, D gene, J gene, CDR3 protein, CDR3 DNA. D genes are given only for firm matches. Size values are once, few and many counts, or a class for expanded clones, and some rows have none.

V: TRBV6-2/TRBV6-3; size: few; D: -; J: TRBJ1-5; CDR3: CASTQGIYQPQHF; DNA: TGTGCCAGCACCCAGGGTATCTATCAGCCCCAGCATTTT
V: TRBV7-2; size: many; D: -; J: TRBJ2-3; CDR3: CASSLLVTNTDTQYF; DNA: TGTGCCAGCAGCTTATTAGTCACTAACACAGATACGCAGTATTTT
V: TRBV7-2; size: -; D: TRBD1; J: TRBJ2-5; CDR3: CASSYTPGQGGQTQYF; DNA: TGTGCCAGCAGTTATACCCCGGGACAGGGGGGGCAGACCCAGTACTTC
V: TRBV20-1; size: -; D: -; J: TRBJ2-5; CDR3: CSARDPEEWTQYF; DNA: TGCAGTGCTAGAGATCCCGAAGAGTGGACCCAGTACTTC
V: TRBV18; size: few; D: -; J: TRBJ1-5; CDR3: CASSTEGVNQPQHF; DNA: TGTGCCAGCTCCACGGAGGGGGTCAATCAGCCCCAGCATTTT
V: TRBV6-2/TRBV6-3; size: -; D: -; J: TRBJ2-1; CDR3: CASRDIVEYNEQFF; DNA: TGTGCCAGCAGGGACATCGTCGAGTACAATGAGCAGTTCTTC
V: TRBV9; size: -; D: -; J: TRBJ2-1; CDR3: CASSVSGNSYNEQFF; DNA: TGTGCCAGCAGCGTCTCGGGTAACTCCTACAATGAGCAGTTCTTC
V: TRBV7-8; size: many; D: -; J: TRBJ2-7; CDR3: CASSEFRGPAYEQYF; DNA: TGTGCCAGCAGCGAATTTCGGGGGCCTGCCTACGAGCAGTACTTC
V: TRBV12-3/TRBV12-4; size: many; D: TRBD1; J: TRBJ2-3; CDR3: CATQGSTGIPRADTQYF; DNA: TGTGCCACCCAGGGGTCGACAGGGATTCCTCGCGCAGATACGCAGTATTTT
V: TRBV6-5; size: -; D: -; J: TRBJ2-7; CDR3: CASSYNPPKVLSYEQYF; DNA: TGTGCCAGCAGTTACAATCCCCCTAAGGTCCTTTCCTACGAGCAGTACTTC
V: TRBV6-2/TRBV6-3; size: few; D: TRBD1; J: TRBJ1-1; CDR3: CASRITGAPNTEAFF; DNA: TGTGCCAGCAGAATCACAGGGGCGCCGAACACTGAAGCTTTCTTT
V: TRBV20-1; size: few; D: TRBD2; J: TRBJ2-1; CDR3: CSARDPRRPGLVYNEQFF; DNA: TGCAGTGCTAGAGACCCCAGGCGGCCGGGACTAGTCTATAATGAGCAGTTCTTC
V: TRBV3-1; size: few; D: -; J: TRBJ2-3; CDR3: CASRLRSGDTQYF; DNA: TGTGCCAGCCGCCTCCGCAGCGGAGATACGCAGTATTTT
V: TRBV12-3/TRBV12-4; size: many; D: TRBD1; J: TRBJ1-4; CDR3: CASSLGQGATNEKLFF; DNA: TGTGCCAGCAGTTTGGGACAGGGGGCGACTAATGAAAAACTGTTTTTT
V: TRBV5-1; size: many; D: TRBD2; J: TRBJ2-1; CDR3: CASVRLAGVDNEQFF; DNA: TGCGCCAGCGTGCGCCTAGCGGGAGTAGACAATGAGCAGTTCTTC
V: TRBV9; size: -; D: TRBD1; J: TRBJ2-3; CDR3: CASSPRQGLGTDTQYF; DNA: TGTGCCAGCAGCCCTAGACAGGGTTTAGGCACAGATACGCAGTATTTT
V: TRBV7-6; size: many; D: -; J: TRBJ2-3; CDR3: CASSLQGDTQYF; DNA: TGTGCCAGCAGCTTACAAGGGGATACGCAGTATTTT
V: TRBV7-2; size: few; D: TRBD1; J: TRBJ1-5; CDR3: CASSPGQGNGQPQHF; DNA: TGTGCCAGCAGCCCGGGACAGGGGAACGGTCAGCCCCAGCATTTT
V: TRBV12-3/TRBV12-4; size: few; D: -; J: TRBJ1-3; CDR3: CASSRRQVLENTIYF; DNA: TGTGCCAGCAGCCGTCGACAGGTGCTTGAAAACACCATATATTTT
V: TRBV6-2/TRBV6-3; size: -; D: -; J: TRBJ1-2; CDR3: CASSPDGYGYTF; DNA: TGTGCCAGCAGTCCCGACGGCTATGGCTACACCTTC
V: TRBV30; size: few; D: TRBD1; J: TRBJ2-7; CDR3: CAWSPGTVGEQYF; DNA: TGTGCCTGGAGTCCCGGGACAGTAGGCGAGCAGTACTTC
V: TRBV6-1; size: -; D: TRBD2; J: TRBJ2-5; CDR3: CASSRLAEQETQYF; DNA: TGTGCCAGCAGTCGACTAGCGGAACAAGAGACCCAGTACTTC
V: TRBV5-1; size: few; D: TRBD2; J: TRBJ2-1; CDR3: CASSSGGTNEQFF; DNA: TGCGCCAGCAGCTCGGGAGGAACAAATGAGCAGTTCTTC
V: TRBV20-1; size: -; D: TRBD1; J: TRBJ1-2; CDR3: CSARTDRGLGYTF; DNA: TGCAGTGCTAGAACGGACAGGGGGCTGGGCTACACCTTC